These 23 T cell receptor beta chains originate from one sample sequenced in a study of T cell changes during pregnancy in multiple sclerosis. Here immunoSEQ multiplex PCR was the method, and the copy in TCRdb shows in-frame clones only, minus some. The profile covers approximately 52,000 clones, with almost 95% appearing a single time and 0.25% taken by the ten largest. This specimen was CD4+ T cells from peripheral blood mononuclear cells, taken in the third trimester of pregnancy. The receptors derive from a female donor with multiple sclerosis, enrolled in a pregnancy study.

This rearrangement joins TRBV7-6 to TRBJ2-1; TRBD1 matches 7 bases. V trimming: 5 bases; J trimming: 0 bases; junction bases outside the gene matches: 7. Germline V gene data show CDR1 as SGHVS and CDR2 as FNYEAQ. CDR3 length: 16 residues. CDR3 residues: CASSPGQVSSYNEQFF. Here the CDR3 DNA reads TGTGCCAGCAGCCCAGGACAGGTGAGCTCCTACAATGAGCAGTTCTTC. Supplemented by reference TRBV7-6 and TRBJ2-1, the full variable domain reads GAGVSQSPRYKVTKRGQDVALRCDPISGHVSLYWYRQALGQGPEFLTYFNYEAQQDKSGLPNDRFSAERPEGSISTLTIQRTEQRDSAMYRCASSPGQVSSYNEQFFGPGTRLTVL.

This sequence joins TRBV10-1 and TRBJ1-1; TRBD1 matches at 8 bases. CDR1 WNHNN and CDR2 SYGVQD come from the germline V gene (reference sequence). This CDR3 comprises 15 residues. V lost 0 bases, J lost 0 bases, and 0 bases stayed unmatched. The CDR3 here is CASSESTGVNTEAFF. The CDR3 region has the DNA TGCGCCAGCAGTGAGTCGACAGGGGTGAACACTGAAGCTTTCTTT.

CDR3 coding DNA: TGCGCCAGCAGCTCGGGACAGGGGGCCACCGGGGAGCTGTTTTTT. This codes for CASSSGQGATGELFF. The rearrangement joins TRBV5-1 to TRBJ2-2, with 12 bases matching TRBD1. Germline V gene sequence: CDR1 SGHRS, CDR2 YFSETQ. This CDR3 contains 15 residues. J lost 4 bases, V lost 3 bases, and 1 base had no gene match.

This chain uses TRBV28 with TRBJ2-1, with 9 bases aligning to TRBD1. This CDR3 comprises 16 residues. Unmatched junction bases numbered 13, after V lost 6 bases and J lost 7 bases. Germline assignment: CDR1 MDHEN and CDR2 SYDVKM. The CDR3 here is CASSNAGTGYTNEQFF. The CDR3 DNA is TGTGCCAGCAGCAACGCGGGGACAGGGTACACGAATGAGCAGTTCTTC.

This chain connects TRBV23-1 to TRBJ1-5; 7 bases match TRBD1. TRBV23-1 is an ORF, and what it does is uncertain. The junction had 19 bases not matched to a gene; V was cut back by 3 bases and J by 2 bases. This CDR3 spans 20 amino acids. CDR3 bases: TGCGCCAGCAGTCATCAACCCTTTCGGGAGGGGGCTTGCGGCAATCAGCCCCAGCATTTT. Its translation is CASSHQPFREGACGNQPQHF.

The chain employs TRBV6-1 and TRBJ1-5; D gene uncertain. The V gene's germline CDR1 is MNHNS and CDR2 SASEGT. This CDR3 is 15 amino acids long. V was pared by 0 bases and J by 6 bases, with 12 bases between. The CDR3 sequence: CASSEASGSRQPQHF. DNA for the CDR3: TGTGCCAGCAGTGAAGCGTCGGGTTCGCGTCAGCCCCAGCATTTT.

This clone was counted once. The chain has TRBV5-1 and TRBJ2-1; D might be TRBD2 (7 bases). From germline, CDR1 is SGHRS and CDR2 YFSETQ. This CDR3 spans 15 amino acids. V was shortened by 0 bases and J by 2 bases, with 9 bases between the two germline ends. Written as DNA, the CDR3 is TGCGCCAGCAGCTTGGGGGGGGGCACCTACAATGAGCAGTTCTTC. Amino acids: CASSLGGGTYNEQFF.

This chain uses TRBV15 with TRBJ1-2, with TRBD1 as a possible D gene (6 bases). Between the trimmed V and J ends, which lost 1 base and 0 bases, there was a span of 12 bases. CDR3 size: 16 residues. Germline CDR1 LNHNV, CDR2 YYDKDF (reference sequence). The CDR3 DNA reads as TGTGCCACCAGCAGAGCAGGGGCCGAAGCTAACTATGGCTACACCTTC. Protein product: CATSRAGAEANYGYTF.

The chain carries TRBV28 and TRBJ1-2, with D possibly TRBD1 on 6 matching bases. Germline CDR1 is MDHEN and CDR2 is SYDVKM. Deletions cut 11 bases from V and 7 bases from J, with 14 bases between. CDR3 size: 11 residues. CDR3 sequence (DNA): TGTGCCCTCAGGGGCAGCCCTGGCTACACCTTC. Its protein is CALRGSPGYTF.

This rearrangement joins TRBV9 to TRBJ2-5; 7 bases line up with TRBD1. V dropped 3 bases and J dropped 3; count of bases not matched to a gene: 8. In germline, CDR1 is SGDLS, CDR2 YYNGEE. The CDR3 is made up of 15 amino acids. The CDR3 loop reads CASSGGGQVEETQYF. The CDR3 coding sequence is TGTGCCAGCAGCGGAGGAGGACAGGTTGAAGAGACCCAGTACTTC.

This chain links TRBV6-1 with TRBJ1-2; maybe TRBD1 (6 bases). V was pared by 4 bases and J by 4 bases, with 13 bases between. The CDR3 loop spans 14 amino acids. In germline, CDR1 is MNHNS, CDR2 SASEGT. CDR3 in amino acids: CASSVGGGGYGYTF. CDR3 nucleotide sequence: TGTGCCAGCAGTGTGGGAGGGGGAGGCTATGGCTACACCTTC.

The rearrangement links TRBV6-5 to TRBJ2-7; 8 bases agree with TRBD1. The CDR3 covers 14 residues. V lost 2 bases to trimming and J lost 5 bases; unmatched junction nucleotides: 5. Germline V lookup: CDR1 MNHEY, CDR2 SVGAGI. CDR3 bases: TGTGCCAGCAGTTACGGACAGGGCTACCACGAGCAGTACTTC. This translates into CASSYGQGYHEQYF.

This clone was found a few times. The V and J genes are TRBV7-6 and TRBJ1-6, with 7 bases that match TRBD1. The germline V gene encodes CDR1 SGHVS and CDR2 FNYEAQ. CDR3 length: 14 amino acids. V lost 5 bases to trimming and J lost 5 bases; unmatched junction nucleotides: 3. The CDR3 region has the DNA TGTGCCAGCAGCGGGGACAGAAATAATTCACCCCTCCACTTT. Protein: CASSGDRNNSPLHF.

This chain connects TRBV28 to TRBJ1-2, with D possibly being TRBD1 (5 bases). CDR1 and CDR2 from the germline V gene are MDHEN and SYDVKM. V lost 7 bases to trimming and J lost 5 bases, with 26 bases between them. This CDR3 comprises 17 residues. In DNA, the CDR3 is TGTGCCAGCACCTTGGGGGGAACCACGGGTGGTTTATATGGCTACACCTTC. It translates to CASTLGGTTGGLYGYTF.

The J gene is TRBJ2-1, the V gene TRBV5-5, with D perhaps matching TRBD1 (7 bases). The germline gives CDR1 SGHKS, CDR2 YYEKEE (reference sequence). The germline V and J ends were trimmed by 0 bases and 5 bases, with 12 bases remaining between them. The length of the CDR3 is 15 residues. The CDR3 spells CASSLAGGTNNEQFF. For the CDR3, the DNA is TGTGCCAGCAGCTTGGCAGGGGGGACCAACAATGAGCAGTTCTTC. The entire variable domain, with the rest obtained from reference TRBV5-5 and TRBJ2-1, is as follows: DAGVTQSPTHLIKTRGQQVTLRCSPISGHKSVSWYQQVLGQGPQFIFQYYEKEERGRGNFPDRFSARQFPNYSSELNVNALLLGDSALYLCASSLAGGTNNEQFFGPGTRLTVL.

This chain's CDR3 is CASSTGTPDTQYF. CDR3 nucleotides: TGTGCCAGTAGTACCGGGACACCGGATACGCAGTATTTT. V is TRBV19 and J is TRBJ2-3, with D tentatively TRBD1 (6 bases). Trimming stripped 4 bases from V and 6 bases from J, with 11 bases between. The CDR3 loop spans 13 amino acids. In germline, CDR1 is LNHDA, CDR2 SQIVND (reference sequence). Complete variable domain (other parts from reference TRBV19 and TRBJ2-3): DGGITQSPKYLFRKEGQNVTLSCEQNLNHDAMYWYRQDPGQGLRLIYYSQIVNDFQKGDIAEGYSVSREKKESFPLTVTSAQKNPTAFYLCASSTGTPDTQYFGPGTRLTVL.

The genes are TRBV7-9 and TRBJ2-3; D perhaps matches TRBD2 (6 bases). The CDR3 is 15 residues long. Germline assignment: CDR1 SEHNR and CDR2 FQNEAQ (reference sequence). The V gene lost 5 bases and the J gene lost 4 bases, with 16 bases spanning the gap. CDR3 residues: CASSRGVIIADTQYF. In DNA, the CDR3 is TGTGCCAGCAGCCGCGGGGTCATAATCGCAGATACGCAGTATTTT.

J is TRBJ2-7 and V is TRBV30, with 8 bases lining up with TRBD1. Germline V gene data show CDR1 as GTSNPN and CDR2 as SVGIG (reference sequence). The CDR3 has 13 amino acids. With V trimmed by 1 base and J by 7 bases, 6 bases remained unmatched. The CDR3 loop reads CAWSGDRSGEQYF. CDR3 nucleotides: TGTGCCTGGAGTGGGGACAGGTCTGGGGAGCAGTACTTC.

The CDR3 is CASSLNRVGYGYTF. In nucleotides, the CDR3 is TGTGCCAGCAGCTTAAACAGGGTCGGCTATGGCTACACCTTC. The V call is TRBV11-2, the J call TRBJ1-2, with D possibly TRBD1 on 6 matching bases. The CDR3 has 14 amino acids. Trimming removed 2 bases from V and 4 bases from J, with 11 bases in between. Germline V gene data show CDR1 as SGHAT and CDR2 as FQNNGV.

This chain connects TRBV7-9 to TRBJ1-2, with D possibly matching TRBD1 (5 bases). Germline V gives CDR1 SEHNR, CDR2 FQNEAQ (reference sequence). V lost 2 bases, J lost 7 bases, and 14 bases lay in between. The CDR3 covers 14 residues. CDR3 residues: CASSLRAGQGGYTF. The CDR3 region has the DNA TGTGCCAGCAGCTTAAGGGCAGGGCAAGGTGGCTACACCTTC.

CDR3 in amino acids: CASSPLAGVQETQYF. In nucleotides, the CDR3 is TGTGCCAGCTCACCACTAGCGGGAGTTCAAGAGACCCAGTACTTC. The rearrangement uses TRBV18 and TRBJ2-5; 9 bases map to TRBD2. The V gene end was trimmed by 1 base and the J gene end by 2 bases; junction bases not matched to a gene: 2. The CDR3 totals 15 residues. The germline V gene has CDR1 KGHSH and CDR2 LQKENI. Together with reference TRBV18 and TRBJ2-5, the CDR3 gives the full variable domain: NAGVMQNPRHLVRRRGQEARLRCSPMKGHSHVYWYRQLPEEGLKFMVYLQKENIIDESGMPKERFSAEFPKEGPSILRIQQVVRGDSAAYFCASSPLAGVQETQYFGPGTRLLVL.

V and J are TRBV6-1 and TRBJ1-6; 9 nucleotides align to TRBD1. V shed 3 bases, J shed 7 bases, and the junction held 4 bases outside the gene matches. The CDR3 totals 15 residues. The germline CDR1 and CDR2 sequences are MNHNS and SASEGT. The DNA for the CDR3 is TGTGCCAGCAGTGAGCGGGACAGGGACAATTCACCCCTCCACTTT. It encodes CASSERDRDNSPLHF.

This clone was counted a single time. The rearrangement joins TRBV5-1 to TRBJ1-2; the match to TRBD1 covers 9 bases. The V segment lost 1 base and the J segment 8 bases; nucleotides outside the gene matches: 6. This CDR3 has 14 amino acids. Germline CDR1 is SGHRS and CDR2 is YFSETQ. CDR3 DNA: TGCGCCAGCAGCTTGCGACGGACAGGGGACGGCTACACCTTC. Translating gives CASSLRRTGDGYTF.